This T cell receptor beta chain was retrieved from a study of human T cells and chemical hapten exposure. Study overall: Patch tests applied 0.01% DPC to the upper back and were scored after 6 days. Whole-study findings and limits: Patch test score was positively correlated with the counts of TCRs that had expanded at PT1.

CDR1 is MNHEY, CDR2 SVGEGT, per germline. The ends lost 7 bases at V and 1 base at J; junction bases unmatched: 6. The CDR3 length is 14 residues. During construction of the library, unique molecular identifiers were attached to individual cDNA molecules for quantitative, reproducible TCR counting. TCRdb re-called the RACE reads through MiXCR, storing one row per CDR3 protein. The top ten clones hold approximately 3% of a sample with 71,000 or so distinct CDR3 sequences, roughly 9.2% of them seen once. In its sample, this clonotype is large. Its matching antigen is unknown. Time point noted: patch test 1, 2 weeks after DPC sensitization. The treatment was: therapeutic diphenylcyclopropenone sensitization with weekly scalp DPC.

The specimen was whole blood, collected in connection with sensitization to the hapten diphenylcyclopropenone (DPC). The TCR was taken from a woman in her 40s with alopecia areata. Some clones in this sample may be carry-over from other donors' samples. The genes are TRBV6-2 or TRBV6-3 and TRBJ1-1; TRBD1 aligns across 7 bases. CDR3 bases: TGTGCCAGCAAAACGACAGGGCGGAACACTGAAGCTTTCTTT. Translated: CASKTTGRNTEAFF.